This T cell receptor beta chain was captured by sequencing in a study of T-cell memory formation after mild COVID-19. There are many counts of this clonotype. Its antigen is undetermined. General observations from the study: What remained unconfirmed was the SARS-CoV-2 specificity of second-wave clones peaking on day 37. Clones that got smaller from day 15 to 85 had even CD4/CD8, while clones growing later tipped toward CD4+.

After removal of 5 bases from V and 4 bases from J, the junction contained 8 bases not matched to a gene. CDR1 SGHRS and CDR2 YFSETQ come from the germline V gene. The CDR3 has 16 amino acids. TCRdb analysed the 5' RACE reads with MiXCR anew, one entry per CDR3 protein. The data show 49,000 or so distinct CDR3 sequences, about 7.3% seen once. V usage is TRBV5-1 and J usage is TRBJ2-5; 13 bases line up with TRBD2. This sequence was found in a young man who had mild COVID-19 (a few samples of this study predate the infection). Cell type and time point are not known. Sequencing input: PBMCs or a T cell subset sorted from them (not recorded which). The CDR3 nucleotides are TGCGCCAGCAGACCAACTAGCGGGGGGGCCCCAGAGACCCAGTACTTC. Protein sequence: CASRPTSGGAPETQYF.